The TCR beta chain described here comes from a study of cytomegalovirus exposure and HLA in healthy donors. Concerning this clone itself: Its cognate antigen is unknown.

The germline V gene has CDR1 WNHNN and CDR2 SYGVQD (reference sequence). The CDR3 is 13 residues long. V lost 2 bases and J lost 13, with 15 bases in between. The PCR ran on 60 Vbeta and 13 Jbeta primers. Sequencing was performed with immunoSEQ multiplex PCR; in TCRdb, only in-frame clones are kept and a portion is missing. The sample contains roughly 130,000 clones, under 90% of which appear only once. Regarding the study as a whole: When analyzed later, a missense DCLRE1C variant was found to be linked to TCR beta V- and J-gene trimming. The HLA-A and HLA-B alleles of most subjects were reportedly predicted accurately from TCR beta sequences.

The source is a man between 18 and 29 years old in good health and CMV-seronegative. Sequenced input: PBMCs. This chain joins TRBV10-1 and TRBJ2-1, with D possibly matching TRBD1 (5 bases). This CDR3 is CASSETSGQTQFF. The CDR3 DNA is TGCGCCAGCAGTGAGACGTCAGGACAAACTCAGTTCTTC.